This T cell receptor (beta chain) was identified in a study of cytomegalovirus exposure and HLA in healthy donors. Study-wide results and limits: Several top significant clusters appeared, in a later analysis, to be linked to common viral pathogens.

CDR1 and CDR2 (germline): SNHLY, FYNNEI. V was pared by 7 bases and J by 6 bases, with 13 bases between. The CDR3 totals 13 residues. Note on this clone: Its specificity is unknown.

PCR was performed using 60 Vbeta and 13 Jbeta primers. The protocol was immunoSEQ multiplex PCR, while the TCRdb copy is restricted to in-frame clones and leaves out a portion. The data show some 130,000 clones, with 65% to 90% seen just once and less than 0.75% held by the top ten. This chain uses TRBV2 with TRBJ2-4; possible D gene TRBD1, 6 bases. The source is a man aged 18 to 30 in good health and CMV-seronegative. The sequencing sample was made of PBMCs. The CDR3 region has the DNA TGTGCCAGCAAGGATGACAGGACAAACATTCAGTACTTC. Amino acid sequence: CASKDDRTNIQYF. The full variable domain, its missing parts supplied by reference TRBV2 and TRBJ2-4, is EPEVTQTPSHQVTQMGQEVILRCVPISNHLYFYWYRQILGQKVEFLVSFYNNEISEKSEIFDDQFSVERPDGSNFTLKIRSTKLEDSAMYFCASKDDRTNIQYFGAGTRLSVL.